This T cell receptor (beta chain) is drawn from a study of glioma-infiltrating T cells after dendritic cell vaccination (dated by TCRdb to 2015 to 2016). Study-wide context: A cohort of 15 or so glioblastoma patients from Phase I and II dendritic cell vaccination trials was included, of whom 9 were newly diagnosed and 6 had recurrent disease. Autologous tumor lysate-pulsed dendritic cell vaccination was administered to the patients between the early 2000s and the early 2010s. To make the vaccine, monocyte-derived dendritic cells were cultured for seven to eight days with IL-4 and GM-CSF and then pulsed overnight with autologous tumor lysate. Each patient got three intradermal injections of the dendritic cell vaccine, spaced at biweekly intervals, in the arm below the axilla. Deep sequencing of TCR beta CDR3 regions was used to quantify tumor-infiltrating lymphocyte content and compare tumor and blood repertoires in dendritic cell-vaccinated glioblastoma patients. TCR sequencing metrics, including TIL content and tumor-blood repertoire overlap, were correlated with survival after dendritic cell vaccination. Beyond this particular receptor, the publication reports: The three-group TCR overlap response model was characterized as speculative, and prospective validation of the model was stated to be required. Higher estimated pretreatment TIL content predicted longer time to progression and overall survival after dendritic cell vaccination. No direct relationship between TCR clonality and survival was found, suggesting a diverse polyclonal response may matter. The cohort was small and heterogeneous, and full blood and tumor sets were available for few patients, with initial-recurrent tumor pairs available for even fewer patients.

TCRB CDR3 regions were amplified from about 2 ug genomic DNA, or all available DNA if less, using the immunoSEQ assay. Multiplex PCR used 60 forward primers for TCR V beta segments and 13 reverse primers for J beta segments. To estimate the number of reads per starting template, synthetic control templates were added to each sample at limiting dilution. The Illumina HiSeq System generated 87 bp sequencing reads. Regarding the original processing steps: PCR and sequencing errors were removed by a nearest neighbor algorithm that merged closely related sequences. TCR overlap was defined as the percentage of unique tumor TCR beta sequences that were also present in the same patient's peripheral blood. Held by TCRdb, this immuneACCESS table contains in-frame sequences only and omits some clones. Under half of the omission traces to an unresolved V gene where checked; the cause of the rest is unknown. V, J and clone size are those of that table, while D and trimming were read from the DNA. For this sample there are under 100,000 clones; 85% to 90% appear just once. Together, the top ten hold about 3.2% of the sample.

V lost 3 bases and J lost 2 bases; the stretch between them is 5 bases long. From a lookup of the germline V gene, CDR1 and CDR2 are SGDLS and YYNGEE. The CDR3 runs 12 residues from the cysteine to the phenylalanine. CDR3 DNA is the only sequence kept; it has 36 bases, read in frame from the first base. Patients were selected for having adequate residual fresh-frozen tumor tissue and more than two years of available survival data. Molecular status otherwise varied across the glioblastoma patients, but none of them carried an isocitrate dehydrogenase mutation. PBMC were collected before vaccination, two weeks after the third vaccination, and at tumor progression if tumor progression occurred. Genomic DNA was extracted with the Qiagen DNeasy Blood extraction Kit. With respect to this clone: Its specific antigen is unknown. Base qualities are not at hand, and no much larger clone is one base apart.

This receptor was identified in a human donor with glioblastoma. The sample consisted of blood, taken before dendritic cell vaccination. The rearranged chain carries TRBV9 and TRBJ1-2, with the D gene not clear enough to name. The DNA sequence is given as TGTGCCAGCAGCGACGGGAACTATGGCTACACCTTC. It specifies CASSDGNYGYTF. The entire variable domain, with the stretches around the CDR3 drawn from the reference TRBV9 and TRBJ1-2 proteins, is DSGVTQTPKHLITATGQRVTLRCSPRSGDLSVYWYQQSLDQGLQFLIQYYNGEERAKGNILERFSAQQFPDLHSELNLSSLELGDSALYFCASSDGNYGYTFGSGTRLTVV.